The clone carrying this T cell receptor (beta chain) was seen a few times. The antigen remains undetermined. This entry is derived from a study of T cells in Graves' hyperthyroidism and ophthalmopathy. Overall study results and limits: Blood also carried most thyroid clonotypes expanded above 0.001. The model foresaw ophthalmopathy a median roughly 6 months prior to onset.

Amplified TCR beta CDR3 regions derived from RNA transcripts. RT-PCR in the first round (using the HTBI primer set) targeted the TCR CDR3. MiXCR, applied by TCRdb to the multiplex PCR reads, yields one record per CDR3 protein. Here the sample spans more than 500,000 distinct CDR3 sequences, around 15% being singletons. In making diagnoses, clinical symptoms, serum thyroxine and TRAb, thyroid ultrasound and orbital computed tomography were all used. The PBMCs were sourced from fresh peripheral blood (approximately 10 ml). This CDR3 has 15 amino acids. The V and J ends lost 6 bases and 1 base, in that order; junction bases with no gene match: 8.

V is TRBV12-3 or TRBV12-4 and J is TRBJ2-7; 8 bases map to TRBD2. This clonotype originated in a woman under 40 with Graves' ophthalmopathy. Source material: blood. The CDR3 DNA follows: TGTGCCAGCAGGGAATCGGGACTAGGATCCTACGAGCAGTACTTC. This translates into CASRESGLGSYEQYF.